Each of the 6 T cell receptor beta chains below was sequenced from the same sample in a study of T-cell memory formation after mild COVID-19. TCRdb ran MiXCR on the 5' RACE reads and lists one entry per CDR3 protein. This table holds 350,000 to 400,000 distinct CDR3 sequences, about 21% found once. Input material: PBMCs or a T cell subset sorted from them (not recorded which). The receptors derive from an adult woman who had mild COVID-19 (a few samples of this study predate the infection). Cell type and time point are not known.

This clonotype has just a few counts. This sequence joins TRBV7-2 and TRBJ2-3, with D hard to call. Germline V gene lookup returns CDR1 SGHTA and CDR2 FQGNSA. The V and J ends lost 6 bases and 6 bases respectively, with 7 bases between them. The CDR3 loop spans 11 amino acids. CDR3 residues: CASRGRDTQYF. The CDR3 DNA sequence: TGTGCCAGCAGGGGTAGGGATACGCAGTATTTT.

This clonotype was seen only a few times. This chain joins TRBV5-1 and TRBJ2-1; 9 bases fit TRBD1. There are 14 residues in the CDR3. In germline, CDR1 is SGHRS, CDR2 YFSETQ. V lost 4 bases to trimming and J lost 8 bases; unmatched junction nucleotides: 7. The CDR3 loop reads CASSPGTGNHEQFF. The CDR3 DNA reads as TGCGCCAGCAGCCCCGGGACAGGGAACCATGAGCAGTTCTTC.

This chain connects TRBV4-1 to TRBJ2-1, with D uncertain. Germline V gene data show CDR1 as MGHRA and CDR2 as YSYEKL. The CDR3 runs 13 residues. Trimming shortened V by 1 base and J by 7 bases, and 8 bases separated the two germline ends. CDR3 sequence (DNA): TGCGCCAGCAGCCAAGTCGGTCAGAATGAGCAGTTCTTC. As protein: CASSQVGQNEQFF.

The chain has TRBV20-1 and TRBJ2-5; 8 bases fit TRBD2. Germline trimming cut 1 base from V and 2 bases from J; bases unmatched to any gene: 3. Germline V gene data show CDR1 as DFQATT and CDR2 as SNEGSKA (reference sequence). This CDR3 is built from 14 residues. DNA for the CDR3: TGCAGTGCTAGAGGACTAGCGACTCAAGAGACCCAGTACTTC. The encoded protein is CSARGLATQETQYF.

This clonotype was observed a few times. This chain joins TRBV4-3 and TRBJ2-1; the match to TRBD1 covers 9 bases. The V gene end was trimmed by 0 bases and the J gene end by 3 bases; junction bases not matched to a gene: 6. The germline V gene encodes CDR1 LGHNA and CDR2 YSLEER. This CDR3 has 17 amino acids. CDR3 sequence: CASSQETGGIFYNEQFF. The CDR3 DNA is TGCGCCAGCAGCCAAGAGACAGGGGGGATTTTCTACAATGAGCAGTTCTTC.

J is TRBJ2-3 and V is TRBV15; either TRBD1 or TRBD2 may supply D (5 bases each). Trimming stripped 4 bases from V and 3 bases from J, with 14 bases between. Germline CDR1 and CDR2: LNHNV and YYDKDF (reference sequence). The CDR3 has 15 amino acids. CDR3 protein: CATSKGRTGTDTQYF. The CDR3 region has the DNA TGTGCCACCAGCAAGGGACGGACCGGTACAGATACGCAGTATTTT.